The 27 T cell receptor beta chains reported below all come from one sample, sequenced in a study of tumor and adjacent non-tumor tissue in lung cancer. Three rounds of nested PCR, following a modified ARM-PCR protocol, produced the TCRbeta library. TCRdb re-analysed the multiplex PCR reads in MiXCR, keeping a single row per CDR3 protein. The profile shows approximately 79,000 distinct CDR3 sequences, 72% of them singletons. The template was RNA from unsorted bulk tissue. Sequencing was carried out using lung tumor tissue. The receptors were sampled from a middle-aged woman with non-small cell lung cancer.

The rearrangement joins TRBV11-1 to TRBJ1-1; 7 bases are a match to TRBD1. Germline CDR1 reads SGHAT; CDR2 reads FQDESV (reference sequence). The CDR3 length is 15 residues. This chain's CDR3 is CTTTHTGVGRTEAFF. CDR3 DNA sequence: TGTACCACCACTCACACAGGGGTAGGGAGAACTGAAGCTTTCTTT.

The V gene is TRBV4-1, the J gene TRBJ2-1; TRBD1 is a possible D gene (5 bases). The V gene's germline CDR1 is MGHRA and CDR2 YSYEKL. The length of the CDR3 is 13 residues. CDR3 sequence: CVTVHGADAEQFF. CDR3 bases: TGCGTCACAGTACATGGGGCGGATGCTGAGCAGTTCTTC.

Remarks on this clonotype: This is likely a read error, given that the CDR3 carries no conserved phenylalanine or tryptophan at its end. V usage is TRBV10-3 and J usage is TRBJ1-1; D unclear. CDR1 is ENHRY, CDR2 SYGVKD, per germline. The CDR3 spans 12 residues. The CDR3 is CGISESAGEAFS. CDR3 nucleotides: TGTGGCATCAGTGAGTCGGCAGGAGAAGCTTTCTCT.

For this clonotype: This may be a read error: a much more frequent sequence differs by one nucleotide. V gene TRBV20-1 combines with J gene TRBJ2-7; possibly TRBD1 for D (5 bases). Trimming left V 0 bases short and J 4 bases short, with 16 bases between. The CDR3 consists of 15 residues. In germline, CDR1 is DFQATT, CDR2 SNEGSKA (reference sequence). The CDR3 DNA reads as TGCAGTGCTAGAGATAGGGGCGATAGATGGTACGAGCAGTACTTC. Translation gives CSARDRGDRWYEQYF.

This clonotype was seen a single time. A read error may account for a junction end that differs from germline. The genes are TRBV6-1 and TRBJ2-5; no definite D call. The length of the CDR3 is 13 residues. CDR1 is MNHNS, CDR2 SASEGT, per germline. CDR3 coding DNA: TGTGCCATCATCATCCCCAATCAAGAGACCCATTATTTC. It yields the protein CAIIIPNQETHYF.

A word on this clonotype: The junction does not match germline at one end; this may be a read error. V is TRBV4-2 and J is TRBJ2-6, with unresolved D. The CDR3 loop spans 12 amino acids. CDR1 is LGHNA, CDR2 YNFKEQ, per germline. CDR3 residues: CVSSQDIKVLTF. CDR3 DNA sequence: TGTGTCAGCAGCCAAGATATCAAGGTCCTGACTTTC.

This clonotype has a count of ten or more. The J gene is TRBJ2-7, the V gene TRBV28; TRBD2 agrees at 14 bases. The germline V gene has CDR1 MDHEN and CDR2 SYDVKM. This CDR3 is 13 amino acids long. V was clipped by 6 bases and J by 6 bases; unmatched bases: 1. This CDR3 is CASRGTSGSEQYF. CDR3 nucleotide sequence: TGTGCCAGCAGGGGGACTAGCGGGAGCGAGCAGTACTTC.

As to this clonotype: A much larger clone differs from this one at a single base, so this may be a read error. Given the absence of the conserved phenylalanine or tryptophan at the CDR3 end, a read error is likely. The gene calls are TRBV7-9 and TRBJ2-7; D ambiguous. From germline, CDR1 is SEHNR and CDR2 FQNEAQ (reference sequence). The CDR3 spans 13 residues. Trimming cost V 3 bases and J 1 base, with 7 bases left between them. CDR3 sequence (DNA): TGTGCCAGCAGCTTGGTCAGTTCCTACGAGCAGTACATC. Protein product: CASSLVSSYEQYI.

This clonotype counts as large. The chain joins TRBV29-1 to TRBJ2-1; D call uncertain. CDR1 and CDR2 from the germline V gene are SQVTM and ANQGSEA. The CDR3 is 16 residues long. V lost 0 bases and J 0 bases, leaving 12 bases between the germline ends. The DNA for the CDR3 is TGCAGCGTTGAAGATCAGGAGAGGAGCTCCTACAATGAGCAGTTCTTC. Amino acids: CSVEDQERSSYNEQFF.

As regards this clonotype: The junction departs from germline at one end; a sequencing error may be responsible. The chain carries TRBV20-1 and TRBJ1-5, with D unresolved. CDR1 and CDR2 from the germline V gene are DFQATT and SNEGSKA (reference sequence). CDR3 length: 15 residues. The DNA of the CDR3 is TGCAGTGCTTCCCCACACGCCTATTACAATCAGCCACAGCATTTT. Its protein product is CSASPHAYYNQPQHF.

Note on this clonotype: At one end, the junction sequence differs from germline, possibly due to a read error. The J gene is TRBJ2-6, the V gene TRBV6-6; the D gene could be TRBD1 or TRBD2 (5 bases each). CDR1 and CDR2 (germline): MNHNY, SVGAGI (reference sequence). CDR3 length: 18 amino acids. CDR3 region: CASSSQGRENSGANILTF. The DNA for the CDR3 is TGTGCCAGCAGTTCCCAGGGACGGGAAAACTCTGGGGCCAACATCCTGACTTTC.

This clonotype was seen repeatedly, ten times or more. The chain couples TRBV6-1 to TRBJ1-6; D remains unclear. Germline V gene sequence: CDR1 MNHNS, CDR2 SASEGT. Trimming took off 4 bases at V and 6 bases at J, with 4 bases between the two ends. This CDR3 contains 12 residues. This chain's CDR3 is CASSGTNSPLHF. CDR3 nucleotide sequence: TGTGCCAGCAGTGGAACTAATTCACCCCTCCACTTT.

This clonotype turned up a few times. A much larger clone lies one base from this, so it may be a read error. The chain uses TRBV5-4 and TRBJ2-2, with TRBD1 as a possible D gene (6 bases). Germline V gene sequence: CDR1 SGHNT, CDR2 YYREEE (reference sequence). The CDR3 runs to 13 residues. Deletions cut 6 bases from V and 3 bases from J, with 9 bases between. This CDR3 is CASNYRDTGELFF. As DNA, the CDR3 is TGTGCCAGCAACTACAGGGACACCGGGGAGCTGTTTTTT.

This clonotype was seen a few times. This rearrangement joins TRBV5-1 to TRBJ2-7, with 8 nucleotides matching TRBD2. The germline gives CDR1 SGHRS, CDR2 YFSETQ. The V segment lost 6 bases and the J segment 3 bases; nucleotides outside the gene matches: 11. This CDR3 contains 15 residues. As DNA, the CDR3 is TGCGCCAGCAACTCGGGGAGGACTAGCAGCTACGAGCAGTACTTC. Translated, it gives CASNSGRTSSYEQYF.

A note on this clonotype: An end of the junction does not agree with germline; a read error may underlie this. V gene TRBV11-3 combines with J gene TRBJ2-5; D call uncertain. This CDR3 has 15 residues. CDR1 and CDR2 (germline): SGHNT, YENEEA. The CDR3 is CAGSPDDLGHETQYF. The CDR3 DNA sequence: TGTGCCGGCAGCCCGGACGACTTAGGCCATGAGACCCAGTACTTC. Supplemented by reference TRBV11-3 and TRBJ2-5, the full variable domain reads EAGVVQSPRYKIIEKKQPVAFWCNPISGHNTLYWYLQNLGQGPELLIRYENEEAVDDSQLPKDRFSAERLKGVDSTLKIQPAELGDSAVYLCAGSPDDLGHETQYFGPGTRLLVL.

On this clonotype: This clone may be a read error of a much larger clone one base away. The rearrangement joins TRBV12-3 or TRBV12-4 to TRBJ1-2, with D maybe TRBD1 (5 bases). This CDR3 contains 13 residues. The CDR3 is CASSRDLNYSYTF. Here the CDR3 DNA reads TGTGCCAGCAGTCGGGACCTTAACTATAGCTACACCTTC.

Details on this clonotype: A much larger clone is a single base away; this may be a read error. The rearrangement links TRBV7-9 to TRBJ2-1; D might be TRBD1 (5 bases). CDR3 length equals 14 residues. V shed 0 bases and J shed 8 bases, with 11 bases lying between them. The germline CDR1 and CDR2 sequences are SEHNR and FQNEAQ (reference sequence). CDR3 loop: CASSLARQYYEQFF. CDR3 sequence (DNA): TGTGCCAGCAGCTTAGCTAGACAGTACTATGAGCAGTTCTTC.

The CDR3 region has the DNA TGCAGTGCTAGCAGCACTACTGGACTCTCCTACGAGCAGTACTTC. Translated: CSASSTTGLSYEQYF. The V call is TRBV20-1, the J call TRBJ2-7, with D perhaps matching TRBD2 (5 bases). The CDR3 runs 15 residues. Trimming removed 3 bases from V and 0 bases from J, with 15 bases in between. Germline CDR1 reads DFQATT; CDR2 reads SNEGSKA (reference sequence).

A note on this clonotype: One end of the junction fails to match germline, which may point to a read error. This sequence joins TRBV24-1 and TRBJ2-3, with a possible D match to TRBD2 (7 bases). CDR1 is KGHDR and CDR2 is SFDVKD in the germline V gene. The CDR3 spans 15 residues. CDR3 sequence: CATSDLRGASDTRYF. DNA for the CDR3: TGTGCCACCAGTGATTTACGGGGGGCCTCAGATACGCGGTATTTT.

This clonotype was detected many times. The chain has TRBV24-1 and TRBJ2-2; D not resolved. CDR1 KGHDR and CDR2 SFDVKD come from the germline V gene. The CDR3 is 15 amino acids. Trimming took 1 base from V and 4 from J, leaving 9 bases between them. The CDR3 DNA sequence: TGTGCCACCAGTGATTTCCGGACCCTCACCGGGGAGCTGTTTTTT. Encoded protein: CATSDFRTLTGELFF.

This clonotype was seen only once. The gene calls are TRBV5-4 and TRBJ1-5; no firm D call. V was shortened by 0 bases and J by 4 bases, with 5 bases between the two germline ends. The CDR3 loop spans 13 amino acids. Germline V gene sequence: CDR1 SGHNT, CDR2 YYREEE (reference sequence). CDR3 sequence reads: CASSLGQNQPQHF. DNA of the CDR3: TGTGCCAGCAGCTTGGGGCAGAATCAGCCCCAGCATTTT.

This clonotype came up once. Here the CDR3 omits its conserved ending phenylalanine or tryptophan, so a read error is the likely source. The rearrangement joins TRBV5-6 to TRBJ2-5; a possible D gene is TRBD2 (5 bases). The ends were cut back, 0 bases at V and 5 bases at J, with 8 bases in the middle. The CDR3 is 13 residues long. CDR1 SGHDT and CDR2 YYEEEE come from the germline V gene. The CDR3 sequence is CASSLADWETQYL. For the CDR3, the DNA is TGTGCCAGCAGCTTGGCGGACTGGGAGACCCAGTACTTA.

As to this clonotype: Lacking the conserved final phenylalanine or tryptophan, this CDR3 likely reflects a read error. The chain combines TRBV6-2 or TRBV6-3 with TRBJ2-1; D not resolved. Germline V gene data show CDR1 as MNHEY and CDR2 as SVGEGT. The CDR3 is 12 amino acids. The CDR3 region has the DNA TGTACCAGCAGCCGCTATGGTAATGAGCAGTTCTAC. As protein: CTSSRYGNEQFY.

The J gene is TRBJ1-1, the V gene TRBV12-3 or TRBV12-4; D remains ambiguous. The CDR3 is made up of 14 amino acids. Trimming stripped 7 bases from V and 2 bases from J, with 14 bases between. Written as DNA, the CDR3 is TGTGCCAGCAACCGCCCCGGGGAAAACACTGAAGCTTTCTTT. The encoded protein is CASNRPGENTEAFF.

This clonotype was seen a single time. The rearrangement uses TRBV4-1 and TRBJ1-5; D call uncertain. The CDR3 covers 15 residues. Germline CDR1 and CDR2: MGHRA and YSYEKL. Deletions cut 2 bases from V and 4 bases from J, with 12 bases between. The CDR3 DNA reads TGCGCCAGCAGCCAAACCCAAAACCAAAATCAGCCCCAGCATTTT. It yields the protein CASSQTQNQNQPQHF.

Note on this clonotype: At one end, the junction sequence differs from germline, possibly due to a read error. The chain links TRBV20-1 to TRBJ2-3; D may be TRBD1 or TRBD2 (5 bases each). Germline V gene lookup returns CDR1 DFQATT and CDR2 SNEGSKA (reference sequence). The CDR3 is 14 residues long. The chain's CDR3 is CSVRDLGDVDTQYF. DNA for the CDR3: TGCAGTGTTAGAGATCTGGGGGATGTAGATACGCAGTATTTT.

This clonotype came up a few times. The conserved phenylalanine or tryptophan is not found at the CDR3 terminus, so this likely reflects a read error. This chain connects TRBV6-5 to TRBJ1-1; maybe TRBD1 (5 bases). Between the trimmed V and J ends, which lost 5 bases and 3 bases, there was a span of 13 bases. The V gene's germline CDR1 is MNHEY and CDR2 SVGAGI. The CDR3 sequence is 14 residues long. The CDR3 DNA reads TGTGCCAGCAGTAGCCTGGGACGAGACACTGAAGCTTTCTCT. This codes for CASSSLGRDTEAFS.